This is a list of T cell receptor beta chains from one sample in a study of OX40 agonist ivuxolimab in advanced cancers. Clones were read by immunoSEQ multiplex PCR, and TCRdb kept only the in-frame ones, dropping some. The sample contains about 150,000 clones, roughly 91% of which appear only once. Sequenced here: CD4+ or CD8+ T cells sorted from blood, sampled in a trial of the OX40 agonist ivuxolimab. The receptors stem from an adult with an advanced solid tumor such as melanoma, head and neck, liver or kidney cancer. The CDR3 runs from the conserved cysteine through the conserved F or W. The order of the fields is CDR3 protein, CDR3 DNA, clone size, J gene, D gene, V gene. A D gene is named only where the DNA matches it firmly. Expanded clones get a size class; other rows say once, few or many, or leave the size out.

CDR3: CASSDSDRGNGYTF
DNA: TGTGCCAGCAGTGACTCGGACAGGGGAAATGGCTACACCTTC
size: NA
J: TRBJ1-2
D: TRBD1
V: TRBV6-4

CDR3: CASSYSSGTLNYGYTF
DNA: TGTGCCAGCAGTTACTCAAGCGGGACCCTGAACTATGGCTACACCTTC
size: NA
J: TRBJ1-2
D: NA
V: TRBV6-5

CDR3: CASPVPLRLAGITDTQYF
DNA: TGCGCCAGCCCGGTCCCCCTAAGACTAGCGGGGATCACAGATACGCAGTATTTT
size: NA
J: TRBJ2-3
D: TRBD2
V: TRBV10-1

CDR3: CSVGSETQYF
DNA: TGCAGCGTTGGTTCGGAGACCCAGTACTTC
size: NA
J: TRBJ2-5
D: NA
V: TRBV29-1

CDR3: CASSLAHRGATYEQYF
DNA: TGTGCCAGCAGCTTAGCGCACAGGGGCGCAACCTACGAGCAGTACTTC
size: NA
J: TRBJ2-7
D: TRBD1
V: TRBV7-2

CDR3: CASSSRRQETQYF
DNA: TGTGCCAGCAGCTCAAGGAGGCAAGAGACCCAGTACTTC
size: once
J: TRBJ2-5
D: NA
V: TRBV9

CDR3: CAWSGGTSGYTGELFF
DNA: TGTGCCTGGAGTGGCGGGACTAGCGGATACACCGGGGAGCTGTTTTTT
size: NA
J: TRBJ2-2
D: TRBD2
V: TRBV30

CDR3: CASSLAGNSGPYNEQFF
DNA: TGCGCCAGCAGCTTGGCCGGGAACAGTGGGCCCTACAATGAGCAGTTCTTC
size: once
J: TRBJ2-1
D: NA
V: TRBV5-1

CDR3: CASSVDRGEQYF
DNA: TGTGCCAGCAGCGTAGATAGGGGGGAGCAGTACTTC
size: NA
J: TRBJ2-7
D: NA
V: TRBV9

CDR3: CASSPRPGVVSEKLFF
DNA: TGTGCCAGCAGCCCCCGACCCGGGGTGGTGAGTGAAAAACTGTTTTTT
size: NA
J: TRBJ1-4
D: NA
V: TRBV7-9

CDR3: CSVRASGNTIYF
DNA: TGCAGCGTTAGGGCCTCTGGAAACACCATATATTTT
size: NA
J: TRBJ1-3
D: NA
V: TRBV29-1

CDR3: CAWTSGGPNEQFF
DNA: TGTGCCTGGACCTCGGGGGGGCCGAATGAGCAGTTCTTC
size: NA
J: TRBJ2-1
D: TRBD2
V: TRBV30

CDR3: CASSLDVVSSYEQYF
DNA: TGTGCCAGCAGCTTAGACGTGGTTAGCTCCTACGAGCAGTACTTC
size: once
J: TRBJ2-7
D: NA
V: TRBV11-2

CDR3: CAWSYRGGYTF
DNA: TGTGCCTGGAGTTACAGGGGTGGCTACACCTTC
size: once
J: TRBJ1-2
D: TRBD1
V: TRBV30

CDR3: CASRNSWSSYNSPLHF
DNA: TGCGCCAGCAGGAATAGTTGGAGCTCCTATAATTCACCCCTCCACTTT
size: NA
J: TRBJ1-6
D: NA
V: TRBV5-1

CDR3: CASTTQSSGNTIYF
DNA: TGTGCCAGCACCACCCAGAGCTCTGGAAACACCATATATTTT
size: NA
J: TRBJ1-3
D: NA
V: TRBV9

CDR3: CASRPQGYNTDTQYF
DNA: TGTGCCAGCAGGCCGCAGGGGTATAACACAGATACGCAGTATTTT
size: NA
J: TRBJ2-3
D: NA
V: TRBV6-1

CDR3: CASSWTGDQPQHF
DNA: TGTGCCAGCTCATGGACAGGGGACCAGCCCCAGCATTTT
size: NA
J: TRBJ1-5
D: TRBD1
V: TRBV18

CDR3: CASSYNGVSNEELFF
DNA: TGTGCCAGCAGTTACAACGGGGTGTCTAATGAAGAACTGTTTTTT
size: NA
J: TRBJ1-4
D: NA
V: TRBV6-6

CDR3: CASSQIQGYKSRGQYF
DNA: TGTGCCAGCAGCCAAATACAGGGCTATAAGTCAAGAGGGCAGTACTTC
size: NA
J: TRBJ2-7
D: NA
V: TRBV14

CDR3: CASSVYSDRSYEQYF
DNA: TGTGCCAGCAGCGTATACTCGGACAGGTCCTACGAGCAGTACTTC
size: NA
J: TRBJ2-7
D: TRBD1
V: TRBV9

CDR3: CASSEWATRGGEKLFF
DNA: TGTGCCAGCAGTGAATGGGCGACTAGAGGGGGTGAAAAACTGTTTTTT
size: NA
J: TRBJ1-4
D: NA
V: TRBV6-1

CDR3: CASSPQGGLRHTQYF
DNA: TGTGCCAGCTCCCCCCAGGGAGGCCTTCGGCATACGCAGTATTTT
size: NA
J: TRBJ2-3
D: NA
V: TRBV14

CDR3: CASSYWGTGKTYEQYF
DNA: TGTGCCAGCAGTTACTGGGGGACAGGAAAAACCTACGAGCAGTACTTC
size: NA
J: TRBJ2-7
D: TRBD1
V: TRBV6-6

CDR3: CAGSFQGDEQYF
DNA: TGTGCCGGCAGTTTCCAGGGTGACGAGCAGTACTTC
size: NA
J: TRBJ2-7
D: NA
V: TRBV6-1

CDR3: CASSFDRMSSPLHF
DNA: TGTGCCAGCAGCTTCGACAGGATGAGTTCACCCCTCCACTTT
size: NA
J: TRBJ1-6
D: NA
V: TRBV4-2

CDR3: CASSYSTGDTEAFF
DNA: TGTGCCAGCAGTTACTCGACGGGGGACACTGAAGCTTTCTTT
size: NA
J: TRBJ1-1
D: NA
V: TRBV6-5

CDR3: CSASRAANTGELFF
DNA: TGCAGCGCTTCCCGGGCCGCGAACACCGGGGAGCTGTTTTTT
size: NA
J: TRBJ2-2
D: NA
V: TRBV29-1

CDR3: CASSPAEANTGELFF
DNA: TGCGCCAGCAGTCCTGCAGAGGCGAACACCGGGGAGCTGTTTTTT
size: NA
J: TRBJ2-2
D: NA
V: TRBV5-1

CDR3: CASSLDSRISYEQYF
DNA: TGTGCCAGCAGCTTAGACTCCCGTATCTCCTACGAGCAGTACTTC
size: NA
J: TRBJ2-7
D: NA
V: TRBV27

CDR3: CASSSIGTSGYTGELFF
DNA: TGTGCCAGCAGCTCTATAGGGACTAGCGGTTACACCGGGGAGCTGTTTTTT
size: NA
J: TRBJ2-2
D: TRBD2
V: TRBV7-8

CDR3: CASSSDPHYEQYF
DNA: TGTGCCAGCAGCTCGGACCCCCACTACGAGCAGTACTTC
size: NA
J: TRBJ2-7
D: NA
V: TRBV7-9

CDR3: CASSLIARAGYTF
DNA: TGTGCCAGCAGCTTAATAGCGAGAGCTGGCTACACCTTC
size: NA
J: TRBJ1-2
D: NA
V: TRBV11-2

CDR3: CASGPRTQTGNQPQHF
DNA: TGTGCCAGCGGACCCCGCACCCAGACAGGCAATCAGCCCCAGCATTTT
size: NA
J: TRBJ1-5
D: NA
V: TRBV2

CDR3: CASSLFQGAVDEQYF
DNA: TGTGCCAGCAGTTTATTCCAGGGGGCGGTCGACGAGCAGTACTTC
size: once
J: TRBJ2-7
D: TRBD1
V: TRBV28

CDR3: CASRLGQGGGYTF
DNA: TGTGCCAGCAGGCTGGGACAGGGGGGCGGCTACACCTTC
size: NA
J: TRBJ1-2
D: TRBD1
V: TRBV6-5

CDR3: CASSGQENHQLFF
DNA: TGTGCCAGCAGCGGACAGGAAAACCATCAGCTGTTTTTT
size: NA
J: TRBJ2-2
D: TRBD1
V: TRBV6-4

CDR3: CAARQAGGPEYNEQFF
DNA: TGTGCTGCCCGGCAGGCGGGAGGGCCGGAGTACAATGAGCAGTTCTTC
size: NA
J: TRBJ2-1
D: TRBD2
V: TRBV11-2

CDR3: CASSLAVFEGGGTEAFF
DNA: TGCGCCAGCAGCTTGGCGGTGTTCGAGGGGGGAGGCACTGAAGCTTTCTTT
size: NA
J: TRBJ1-1
D: NA
V: TRBV5-1

CDR3: CASSFPGLAGGLSESYEQYF
DNA: TGTGCCAGTAGTTTCCCGGGACTAGCGGGGGGCCTGTCGGAGTCCTACGAGCAGTACTTC
size: NA
J: TRBJ2-7
D: TRBD2
V: TRBV19

CDR3: CASRVQAIYNEQFF
DNA: TGTGCCAGCAGGGTACAGGCGATCTACAATGAGCAGTTCTTC
size: NA
J: TRBJ2-1
D: NA
V: TRBV6-1

CDR3: CASGSGTRGTDTQYF
DNA: TGTGCTAGTGGTTCCGGAACTAGGGGCACAGATACGCAGTATTTT
size: NA
J: TRBJ2-3
D: NA
V: TRBV12-5

CDR3: CASSQDWELARTDTQYF
DNA: TGTGCCAGCAGCCAAGATTGGGAACTAGCGCGCACAGATACGCAGTATTTT
size: NA
J: TRBJ2-3
D: TRBD2
V: TRBV14

CDR3: CASRAGTAETQYF
DNA: TGTGCCAGCAGGGCTGGGACAGCAGAGACCCAGTACTTC
size: NA
J: TRBJ2-5
D: TRBD1
V: TRBV5-4

CDR3: CASSPNRGGNTIYF
DNA: TGTGCCAGCTCACCCAATAGGGGTGGAAACACCATATATTTT
size: NA
J: TRBJ1-3
D: NA
V: TRBV18

CDR3: CASSDFGGGDYNEQFF
DNA: TGTGCCAGCAGTGACTTTGGCGGGGGGGACTACAATGAGCAGTTCTTC
size: NA
J: TRBJ2-1
D: TRBD2
V: TRBV6-4

CDR3: CASSPGGAWETQYF
DNA: TGCGCCAGCAGCCCCGGGGGGGCGTGGGAGACCCAGTACTTC
size: NA
J: TRBJ2-5
D: TRBD2
V: TRBV10-1

CDR3: CASSHPSGEAGYTF
DNA: TGTGCCAGCAGCCATCCCTCAGGGGAGGCTGGCTACACCTTC
size: NA
J: TRBJ1-2
D: NA
V: TRBV4-2

CDR3: CASSALSTGGYGYTF
DNA: TGTGCCAGCAGTGCCCTATCGACAGGAGGCTATGGCTACACCTTC
size: NA
J: TRBJ1-2
D: NA
V: TRBV6-1

CDR3: CASSFGPMATNEKLFF
DNA: TGTGCCAGCAGCTTCGGGCCAATGGCAACTAATGAAAAACTGTTTTTT
size: NA
J: TRBJ1-4
D: NA
V: TRBV7-2

CDR3: CASSIAGPNYGYTF
DNA: TGTGCCAGTAGTATAGCTGGCCCAAACTATGGCTACACCTTC
size: NA
J: TRBJ1-2
D: NA
V: TRBV19

CDR3: CASSHSGQGKYGYTF
DNA: TGTGCCAGCTCACACTCTGGACAGGGAAAGTATGGCTACACCTTC
size: NA
J: TRBJ1-2
D: TRBD1
V: TRBV18

CDR3: CASSLVVPGTPYSNQPQHF
DNA: TGTGCCAGCAGTTTAGTTGTCCCAGGAACCCCGTATAGCAATCAGCCCCAGCATTTT
size: NA
J: TRBJ1-5
D: NA
V: TRBV28

CDR3: CATSRNTAYEQYF
DNA: TGTGCCACCTCCCGTAATACAGCCTACGAGCAGTACTTC
size: NA
J: TRBJ2-7
D: NA
V: TRBV15